This section outlines one T cell receptor beta chain sequence together with its context. This record comes from a study of blood T cell repertoires in COVID-19. In the study overall: The origin of the acute and convalescent COVID-19 samples was the United States, Italy and Spain. Nucleic acid was either cDNA or gDNA, and it came from T cells, B-cell-depleted T cells, or PBMCs.

CDR3 size: 15 residues. Germline V gives CDR1 SNHLY, CDR2 FYNNEI. J was trimmed by 6 bases and V by 6 bases; bases with no gene match: 9. Authors' processing steps: For nucleated cells, counts were estimated from reference gene primer amplification. Sequencing was performed with immunoSEQ multiplex PCR; in TCRdb, only in-frame clones are kept and a portion is missing. The V and J calls and clone size are taken from that table; D and trimming were inferred from the DNA. The data show around 72,000 clones, 88% seen once. The chain couples TRBV2 to TRBJ1-2; 11 positions match TRBD1. This receptor was identified in a woman in her 70s with acute or convalescent COVID-19. Sequencing input: peripheral blood. The CDR3 spells CASRNIRTGGHGYTF. The CDR3 DNA reads as TGTGCCAGCAGAAACATTAGGACAGGGGGCCATGGCTACACCTTC.